One and the same sample provided the 24 T cell receptor beta chains below, sequenced in a study of cytomegalovirus exposure and HLA in healthy donors. Primers: 60 Vbeta forward and 13 Jbeta reverse. Method: immunoSEQ multiplex PCR; TCRdb's copy keeps in-frame clones and lacks some. There are about 180,000 clones in the sample; 75% to 85% occur only once, and 0.95% to 1.5% lies in the top ten. Sequencing input: PBMCs. The receptors were gathered from a girl aged 2 to 9 in good health and CMV-seropositive.

The genes are TRBV27 and TRBJ1-4, with D possibly being TRBD1 (5 bases). V dropped 3 bases and J dropped 5 bases, with 13 bases sitting between them. Germline CDR1 reads MNHEY; CDR2 reads SMNVEV (reference sequence). The CDR3 loop spans 15 amino acids. The CDR3 nucleotides are TGTGCCAGCAGTTTGTTTGGGGCAAGCAATGAAAAACTGTTTTTT. Amino acid sequence: CASSLFGASNEKLFF.

V is TRBV9 and J is TRBJ2-6; TRBD1 matches 12 bases. V lost 0 bases and J lost 3; bases outside the gene matches: 4. Germline CDR1 SGDLS, CDR2 YYNGEE. This CDR3 is built from 18 residues. The CDR3 sequence: CASSVVGQGAFGANVLTF. As DNA, the CDR3 is TGTGCCAGCAGCGTAGTGGGACAGGGGGCGTTTGGGGCCAACGTCCTGACTTTC.

This chain uses TRBV30 with TRBJ2-3; 7 bases match TRBD2. CDR1 GTSNPN and CDR2 SVGIG come from the germline V gene (reference sequence). The CDR3 covers 18 residues. Unmatched junction bases numbered 12, after V lost 0 bases and J lost 0 bases. The CDR3 loop reads CAWSVDGASGTSTDTQYF. CDR3 nucleotides: TGTGCCTGGAGTGTAGACGGGGCTAGCGGCACTAGCACAGATACGCAGTATTTT.

The rearrangement links TRBV14 to TRBJ2-1, with D perhaps matching TRBD2 (6 bases). V was pared by 4 bases and J by 4 bases, with 11 bases between. Germline-derived CDR1 and CDR2 are SGHDN and FVKESK. The CDR3 spans 14 residues. The CDR3 DNA follows: TGTGCCAGCAGCCCAGCGGGTGAATACAATGAGCAGTTCTTC. Its translation: CASSPAGEYNEQFF.

The gene calls are TRBV6-5 and TRBJ2-2; TRBD2 might be the D (5 bases). Germline V gene data show CDR1 as MNHEY and CDR2 as SVGAGI. CDR3 length: 15 amino acids. The ends were cut back, 0 bases at V and 3 bases at J, with 8 bases in the middle. The DNA of the CDR3 is TGTGCCAGCAGTTACTCGAGAGGGTACACCGGGGAGCTGTTTTTT. It codes for CASSYSRGYTGELFF.

The chain employs TRBV20-1 and TRBJ2-1; TRBD2 matches 8 bases. CDR1 is DFQATT and CDR2 is SNEGSKA in the germline V gene (reference sequence). The CDR3 extends over 11 amino acids. V trimming: 4 bases; J trimming: 13 bases; junction bases outside the gene matches: 6. The CDR3 sequence: CSATGGGAQFF. CDR3 nucleotides: TGCAGTGCTACGGGGGGGGGCGCACAGTTCTTC.

The chain joins TRBV5-4 to TRBJ2-7; D is possibly TRBD2 (6 bases). Trimming shortened V by 4 bases and J by 6 bases, and 17 bases separated the two germline ends. Germline V gives CDR1 SGHNT, CDR2 YYREEE (reference sequence). The CDR3 is 14 residues long. The CDR3 region has the DNA TGTGCCAGCAGCCTGAAGACGGGGGATAGCGAGCAGTACTTC. It yields the protein CASSLKTGDSEQYF.

This chain joins TRBV29-1 and TRBJ2-5; TRBD2 aligns across 11 bases. The CDR3 runs 12 residues. Losses at the gene ends were 7 bases for V and 4 bases for J; bases not matched to a gene: 2. Per the germline V gene, CDR1 is SQVTM and CDR2 is ANQGSEA. CDR3 protein: CSGGTSGETQYF. In nucleotides, the CDR3 is TGCAGCGGAGGGACTAGCGGAGAGACCCAGTACTTC.

The chain is built from TRBV18 and TRBJ1-4; tentative D call: TRBD1 (6 bases). The CDR3 has 17 residues. Trimming pared 2 bases from V and 3 bases from J, leaving 16 bases between. Germline V lookup: CDR1 KGHSH, CDR2 LQKENI. For the CDR3, the DNA is TGTGCCAGCTCACCAGCGGCGGGGGGCTTGGCTAATGAAAAACTGTTTTTT. Residues: CASSPAAGGLANEKLFF.

V and J are TRBV19 and TRBJ2-7; 7 bases are shared with TRBD2. Germline V CDR1 and CDR2: LNHDA, SQIVND (reference sequence). The CDR3 runs 14 residues. V was pared by 7 bases and J by 3 bases, with 9 bases of the junction left unmatched. The CDR3 DNA reads as TGTGCCAGTAACCCAGCGGGGAACCTCTACGAGCAGTACTTC. Translation gives CASNPAGNLYEQYF.

The chain is built from TRBV15 and TRBJ1-5; TRBD1 aligns across 7 bases. The J segment lost 3 bases and the V segment lost 3 bases, leaving 8 bases of the junction unmatched. The CDR3 is 16 residues long. The germline V gene encodes CDR1 LNHNV and CDR2 YYDKDF (reference sequence). In DNA form, the CDR3 reads TGTGCCACCAGCAGGGGGAGACAGGGTAACAATCAGCCCCAGCATTTT. The encoded protein is CATSRGRQGNNQPQHF.

The V and J genes are TRBV11-2 and TRBJ1-6; the D gene is possibly TRBD1 (5 bases). This CDR3 has 15 amino acids. The V end was cut by 5 bases, the J end by 9 bases, with 17 bases between. The germline CDR1 and CDR2 sequences are SGHAT and FQNNGV. The CDR3, as DNA: TGTGCCAGCAGCAGAGTAGGGACGGGGGTTTCACCCCTCCACTTT. It is translated as CASSRVGTGVSPLHF.

The chain employs TRBV9 and TRBJ2-5; TRBD2 matches 10 bases. The CDR3 consists of 13 residues. The germline V gene encodes CDR1 SGDLS and CDR2 YYNGEE. V gave up 3 bases and J gave up 7 bases; unmatched junction bases: 3. In DNA, the CDR3 is TGTGCCAGCAGCGAAGGGACTAGCGCGACCCAGTACTTC. Amino acid sequence: CASSEGTSATQYF.

The chain couples TRBV15 to TRBJ1-4; no definite D call. The V gene lost 1 base and the J gene lost 8 bases, with 11 bases spanning the gap. Germline-derived CDR1 and CDR2 are LNHNV and YYDKDF (reference sequence). The CDR3 runs to 14 residues. CDR3 in amino acids: CATSRARVREKLFF. The CDR3 DNA sequence: TGTGCCACCAGCAGAGCCCGGGTTCGGGAAAAACTGTTTTTT.

As DNA, the CDR3 is TGTGCCAGCAGCTTAGAGGGCCGGGCATGGCAGGGGTTGAGTGAAGCTTTCTTT. Translated, it gives CASSLEGRAWQGLSEAFF. This chain joins TRBV11-3 and TRBJ1-1, with D possibly TRBD1 on 6 matching bases. The CDR3 is made up of 18 amino acids. V dropped 0 bases and J dropped 7 bases, with 24 bases sitting between them. CDR1 SGHNT and CDR2 YENEEA come from the germline V gene. The whole variable domain, remainder taken from reference TRBV11-3 and TRBJ1-1, is EAGVVQSPRYKIIEKKQPVAFWCNPISGHNTLYWYLQNLGQGPELLIRYENEEAVDDSQLPKDRFSAERLKGVDSTLKIQPAELGDSAVYLCASSLEGRAWQGLSEAFFGQGTRLTVV.

The chain is built from TRBV19 and TRBJ1-2, with a tentative D call TRBD1 (5 bases). The CDR3 is 14 residues long. Germline CDR1 and CDR2: LNHDA and SQIVND (reference sequence). V shed 4 bases and J shed 8 bases, with 17 bases lying between them. The CDR3: CASSNPNGQGGYTF. CDR3 nucleotide sequence: TGTGCCAGTAGTAATCCAAACGGACAAGGCGGCTACACCTTC.

The V call is TRBV6-5, the J call TRBJ1-1; TRBD1 matches at 7 bases. CDR3 length: 15 residues. V shed 5 bases, J shed 0 bases, and the junction held 6 bases outside the gene matches. The germline V gene encodes CDR1 MNHEY and CDR2 SVGAGI. In DNA form, the CDR3 reads TGTGCCAGCAGTCCGAGGACAGGTATGAACACTGAAGCTTTCTTT. Encoded protein: CASSPRTGMNTEAFF.

The count of this clone is one. The rearrangement uses TRBV7-2 and TRBJ2-7; the D gene is possibly TRBD2 (5 bases). Germline CDR1 and CDR2: SGHTA and FQGNSA. V lost 4 bases, J lost 2 bases, and 15 bases lay in between. This CDR3 region has 15 residues. CDR3 residues: CASSSDRTFTYEQYF. DNA for the CDR3: TGTGCCAGCAGCTCAGACCGGACTTTTACCTACGAGCAGTACTTC.

V and J are TRBV12-5 and TRBJ1-1; tentatively, D is TRBD1 (6 bases). V lost 4 bases to trimming and J lost 4 bases, with 16 bases between them. Germline CDR1 is LGHNT and CDR2 is FRNRAP. The CDR3 contains 15 residues. The CDR3 sequence: CASGWGREEATEAFF. CDR3 nucleotides: TGTGCTAGTGGTTGGGGGCGGGAGGAGGCCACTGAAGCTTTCTTT.

The chain recombines TRBV27 with TRBJ1-2, with 8 positions matching TRBD1. Trimming at V came to 5 bases and at J to 4 bases, leaving 6 bases not matched to a gene. This CDR3 has 14 residues. Germline V lookup: CDR1 MNHEY, CDR2 SMNVEV (reference sequence). CDR3 amino acids: CASSLGQGPYGYTF. CDR3 DNA sequence: TGTGCCAGCAGTCTCGGACAGGGACCCTATGGCTACACCTTC.

This clone was detected only once. This chain connects TRBV18 to TRBJ1-6; D is unclear. Germline CDR1 is KGHSH and CDR2 is LQKENI. CDR3 size: 21 residues. With 1 base removed from V and 0 bases from J, the gap between germline ends came to 22 bases. The CDR3 nucleotides are TGTGCCAGCTCACCACGACCCGGGGAGAGAGCTTCAAGCTCCTATAATTCACCCCTCCACTTT. It is translated as CASSPRPGERASSSYNSPLHF.

The gene calls are TRBV5-1 and TRBJ2-7, with 9 positions matching TRBD1. J gave up 8 bases and V 0 bases, and 9 bases lay outside the gene matches. CDR1 and CDR2 from the germline V gene are SGHRS and YFSETQ. The CDR3 length is 15 residues. In nucleotides, the CDR3 is TGCGCCAGCAGCTTGGAAAATGGACAGGGGAACAAGCAGTACTTC. This codes for CASSLENGQGNKQYF.

The CDR3 reads CASSFGSGSSGVQYF. CDR3 sequence (DNA): TGTGCCAGCAGCTTCGGGAGCGGGTCTAGCGGGGTGCAGTACTTC. The V and J genes are TRBV5-4 and TRBJ2-7; 9 bases line up with TRBD2. Germline trimming cut 2 bases from V and 9 bases from J; bases unmatched to any gene: 12. Looked up from germline, CDR1 is SGHNT and CDR2 is YYREEE (reference sequence). The length of the CDR3 is 15 residues.

This chain links TRBV5-6 with TRBJ2-1; 12 bases are a match to TRBD2. J gave up 7 bases and V 3 bases, and 2 bases lay outside the gene matches. There are 14 residues in the CDR3. The V gene's germline CDR1 is SGHDT and CDR2 YYEEEE. CDR3 DNA: TGTGCCAGCAGCTCCCTAGCGGGAGGGAATGAGCAGTTCTTC. Its protein product is CASSSLAGGNEQFF.